The clone carrying this T cell receptor (beta chain) was picked up a small number of times. What it recognizes is unknown. The sample comes from a study of identical twins. Whole-study findings and limits: Excess low generation probability was seen in twin-shared out-of-frame alpha sequences.

Germline CDR1 reads MNHEY; CDR2 reads SVGEGT. V dropped 6 bases and J dropped 0; count of bases not matched to a gene: 7. There are 16 residues in the CDR3. From the 5' RACE reads, TCRdb called clonotypes with MiXCR, one entry per CDR3 protein. The sample records about 1.7 million distinct CDR3 sequences, about 30% being singletons. Donors uniformly comprised healthy Caucasians. This TCR derives from a newborn girl in good health. Sequencing used cord blood. This chain joins TRBV6-2 or TRBV6-3 and TRBJ2-7; 11 bases agree with TRBD2. The CDR3 sequence is CASRLLAGASSYEQYF. The DNA of the CDR3 is TGTGCCAGCAGGCTACTAGCGGGAGCGAGCTCCTACGAGCAGTACTTC.